Listed below are T cell receptor beta chains from one sample, sequenced in a study of a mutant IDH1 vaccine in newly diagnosed glioma. Using immunoSEQ multiplex PCR, the repertoire was profiled, and TCRdb retains in-frame clones only, with some absent. The profile shows about 100,000 clones, just under 80% of them singletons. The specimen was PBMCs, collected from a glioma patient treated with radiotherapy, temozolomide or both. The receptors derive from a man in his forties with glioma. Both conserved end residues are trimmed from each CDR3. Fields, in order: J gene, D gene, V gene, CDR3 protein. A D gene is named only where the DNA matches it firmly.

j_call: TRBJ2-5
d_call: NA
v_call: TRBV27
cdr3_aa: ASSPGSQETQY

j_call: TRBJ2-3
d_call: TRBD1
v_call: TRBV5-1
cdr3_aa: ASSRTGQDQSDTQY

j_call: TRBJ2-5
d_call: NA
v_call: TRBV6-4
cdr3_aa: ASSASGGAQETQY

j_call: TRBJ2-1
d_call: TRBD2
v_call: TRBV5-1
cdr3_aa: ASSLRLAGGPDNEQF

j_call: TRBJ1-5
d_call: NA
v_call: TRBV28
cdr3_aa: ASSSSGDPAQPQH

j_call: TRBJ1-5
d_call: NA
v_call: TRBV6-5
cdr3_aa: ASSYSGVGRDQPQH

j_call: TRBJ2-7
d_call: TRBD1
v_call: TRBV10-3
cdr3_aa: AIRRGSGTVGEQY

j_call: TRBJ2-3
d_call: NA
v_call: TRBV18
cdr3_aa: ASSPLVSTDTQY

j_call: TRBJ2-5
d_call: NA
v_call: TRBV5-1
cdr3_aa: ASRTAGTGRETQY

j_call: TRBJ1-5
d_call: NA
v_call: TRBV4-3
cdr3_aa: ASSQELGLGQPQH

j_call: TRBJ1-2
d_call: NA
v_call: TRBV15
cdr3_aa: ATSRPPVHNYGYT

j_call: TRBJ1-5
d_call: NA
v_call: TRBV27
cdr3_aa: ASSLSTSNQPQH

j_call: TRBJ1-1
d_call: NA
v_call: TRBV6-6
cdr3_aa: ASSWGGTEAF

j_call: TRBJ1-5
d_call: NA
v_call: TRBV27
cdr3_aa: ASSPGTSAQH

j_call: TRBJ2-5
d_call: NA
v_call: TRBV19
cdr3_aa: ASSIGGHKTQY

j_call: TRBJ2-7
d_call: TRBD1
v_call: TRBV19
cdr3_aa: ASSYTGGAYEQY

j_call: TRBJ2-1
d_call: NA
v_call: TRBV20-1
cdr3_aa: SARGRGQF

j_call: TRBJ2-1
d_call: NA
v_call: TRBV5-1
cdr3_aa: ASSSPPGAEQF

j_call: TRBJ2-1
d_call: NA
v_call: TRBV7-2
cdr3_aa: ASSLASGFGSKEQF

j_call: TRBJ2-7
d_call: TRBD2
v_call: TRBV4-1
cdr3_aa: ASSQERAGRAYEQY

j_call: TRBJ2-3
d_call: NA
v_call: TRBV9
cdr3_aa: ASSVGGVGSTDTQY

j_call: TRBJ2-7
d_call: TRBD2
v_call: TRBV5-6
cdr3_aa: ASSLGLAGRSLTYEQY

j_call: TRBJ2-3
d_call: NA
v_call: TRBV29-1
cdr3_aa: SVDTGSDTQY

j_call: TRBJ1-2
d_call: TRBD1
v_call: TRBV4-3
cdr3_aa: ASSQDGQGNYGYT

j_call: TRBJ1-4
d_call: NA
v_call: TRBV5-1
cdr3_aa: ASMMPGLVNEKLF

j_call: TRBJ2-7
d_call: TRBD1
v_call: TRBV9
cdr3_aa: ASSVATGTGGSEQY

j_call: TRBJ1-3
d_call: TRBD1
v_call: TRBV19
cdr3_aa: ASSLKTGTVGNTIY

j_call: TRBJ1-2
d_call: TRBD1
v_call: TRBV7-9
cdr3_aa: ASSSRTGGYGYT

j_call: TRBJ2-1
d_call: TRBD2
v_call: TRBV2
cdr3_aa: ASSGSRGANEQF

j_call: TRBJ2-7
d_call: NA
v_call: TRBV28
cdr3_aa: ASTRDFSYEQY

j_call: TRBJ2-5
d_call: NA
v_call: TRBV29-1
cdr3_aa: SVEGREETQY

j_call: TRBJ1-2
d_call: TRBD1
v_call: TRBV28
cdr3_aa: ASRFHFRDRGLGYT

j_call: TRBJ2-3
d_call: NA
v_call: TRBV9
cdr3_aa: ASSDTDTQY

j_call: TRBJ1-4
d_call: TRBD1
v_call: TRBV5-6
cdr3_aa: ASSLTGGKMEKLF

j_call: TRBJ2-1
d_call: NA
v_call: TRBV5-1
cdr3_aa: ASSLGWQGINGQF

j_call: TRBJ2-2
d_call: NA
v_call: TRBV11-2
cdr3_aa: ASSKLHANTGELF

j_call: TRBJ2-5
d_call: NA
v_call: TRBV18
cdr3_aa: ASSPSGSETQY